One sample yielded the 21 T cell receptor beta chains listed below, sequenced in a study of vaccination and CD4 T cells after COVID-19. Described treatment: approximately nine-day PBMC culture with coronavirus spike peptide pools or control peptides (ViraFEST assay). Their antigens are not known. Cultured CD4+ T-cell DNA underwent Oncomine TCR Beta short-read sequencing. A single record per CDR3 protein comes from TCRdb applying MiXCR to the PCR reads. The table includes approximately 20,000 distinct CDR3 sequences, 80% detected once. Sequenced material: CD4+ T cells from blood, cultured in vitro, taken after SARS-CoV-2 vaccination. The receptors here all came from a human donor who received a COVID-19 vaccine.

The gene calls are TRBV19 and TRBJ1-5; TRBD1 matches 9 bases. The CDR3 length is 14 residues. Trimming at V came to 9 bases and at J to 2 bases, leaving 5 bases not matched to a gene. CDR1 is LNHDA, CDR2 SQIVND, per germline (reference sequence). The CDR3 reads CASSRTGGNQPQHF. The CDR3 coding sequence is TGTGCCAGCAGCCGGACAGGGGGCAATCAGCCCCAGCATTTT.

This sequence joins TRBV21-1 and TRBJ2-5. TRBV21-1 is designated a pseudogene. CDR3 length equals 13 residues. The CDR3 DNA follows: TGTGCCAGCAGCCGAGGAGACGAAGAGACCCAGTACTTC. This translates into CASSRGDEETQYF.

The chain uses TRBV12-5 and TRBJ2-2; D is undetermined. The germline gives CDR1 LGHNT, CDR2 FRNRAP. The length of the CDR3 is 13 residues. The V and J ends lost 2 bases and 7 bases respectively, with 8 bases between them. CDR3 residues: CASGLHLVGELFF. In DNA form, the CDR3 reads TGTGCTAGTGGTTTGCACTTGGTCGGGGAGCTGTTTTTT.

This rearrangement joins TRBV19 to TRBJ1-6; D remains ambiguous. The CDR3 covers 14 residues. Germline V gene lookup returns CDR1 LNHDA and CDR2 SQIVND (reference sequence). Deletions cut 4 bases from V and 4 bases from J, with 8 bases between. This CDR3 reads CASSSTAYNSPLHF. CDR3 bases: TGTGCCAGTAGTAGTACAGCTTATAATTCACCCCTCCACTTT.

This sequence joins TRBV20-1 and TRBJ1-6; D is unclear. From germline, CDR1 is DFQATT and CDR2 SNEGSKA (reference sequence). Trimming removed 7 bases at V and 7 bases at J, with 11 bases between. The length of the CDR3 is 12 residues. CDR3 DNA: TGCAGTGGCACGAGAGGAAATTCACCCCTCCACTTT. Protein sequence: CSGTRGNSPLHF.

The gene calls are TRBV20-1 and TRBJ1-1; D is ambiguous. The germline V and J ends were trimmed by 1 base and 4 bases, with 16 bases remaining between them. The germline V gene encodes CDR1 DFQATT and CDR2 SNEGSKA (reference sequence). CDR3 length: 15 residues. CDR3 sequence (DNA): TGCAGTGCTAGAGTCGCGTCGGGCCCGCGCACTGAAGCTTTCTTT. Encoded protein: CSARVASGPRTEAFF.

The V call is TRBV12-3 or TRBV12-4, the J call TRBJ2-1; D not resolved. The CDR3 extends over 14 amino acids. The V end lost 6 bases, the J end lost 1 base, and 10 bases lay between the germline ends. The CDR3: CASSPERSYNEQFF. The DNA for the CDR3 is TGTGCCAGCAGCCCTGAGAGGTCCTACAATGAGCAGTTCTTC.

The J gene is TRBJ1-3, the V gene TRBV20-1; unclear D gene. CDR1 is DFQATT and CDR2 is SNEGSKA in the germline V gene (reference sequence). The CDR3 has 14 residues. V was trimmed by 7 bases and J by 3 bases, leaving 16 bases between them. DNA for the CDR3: TGCAGTGTCCTGGCCTATGGGCGTGGAAACACCATATATTTT. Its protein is CSVLAYGRGNTIYF.

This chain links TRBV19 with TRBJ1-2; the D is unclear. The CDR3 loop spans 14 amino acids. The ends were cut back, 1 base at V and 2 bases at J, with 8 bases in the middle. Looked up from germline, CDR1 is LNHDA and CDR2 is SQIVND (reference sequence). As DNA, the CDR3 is TGTGCCAGTAGTATAGCCGGCAGGAACTATGGCTACACCTTC. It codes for CASSIAGRNYGYTF.

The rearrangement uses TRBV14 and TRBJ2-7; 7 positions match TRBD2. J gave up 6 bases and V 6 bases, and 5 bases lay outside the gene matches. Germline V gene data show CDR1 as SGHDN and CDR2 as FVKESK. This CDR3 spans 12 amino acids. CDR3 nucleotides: TGTGCCAGCAGTCGGGAGGCAGTCGAGCAGTACTTC. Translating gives CASSREAVEQYF.

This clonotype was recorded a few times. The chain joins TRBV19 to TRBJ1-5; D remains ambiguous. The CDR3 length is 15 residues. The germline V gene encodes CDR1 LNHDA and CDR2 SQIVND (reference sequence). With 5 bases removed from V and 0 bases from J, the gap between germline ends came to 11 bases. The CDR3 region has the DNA TGTGCCAGTAGTCGGGGAGGATTTAGCAATCAGCCCCAGCATTTT. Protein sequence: CASSRGGFSNQPQHF.

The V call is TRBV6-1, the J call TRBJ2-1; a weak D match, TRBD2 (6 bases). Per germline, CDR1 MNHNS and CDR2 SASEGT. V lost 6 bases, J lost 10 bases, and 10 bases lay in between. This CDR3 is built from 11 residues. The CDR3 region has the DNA TGTGCCAGCAGGGAGGGTAGGGAGCAGTTCTTC. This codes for CASREGREQFF.

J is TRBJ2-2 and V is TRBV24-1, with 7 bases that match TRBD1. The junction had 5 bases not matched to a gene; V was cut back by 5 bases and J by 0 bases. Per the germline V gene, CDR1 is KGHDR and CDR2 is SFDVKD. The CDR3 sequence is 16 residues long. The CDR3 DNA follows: TGTGCCACCAGTGTCTGGACAGGCCCGAACACCGGGGAGCTGTTTTTT. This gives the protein CATSVWTGPNTGELFF.

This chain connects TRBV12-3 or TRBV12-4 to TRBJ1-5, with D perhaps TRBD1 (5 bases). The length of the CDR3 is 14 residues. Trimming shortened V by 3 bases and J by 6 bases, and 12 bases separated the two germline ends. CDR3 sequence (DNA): TGTGCCAGCAGTTTGAATGGGGGGAGTCAGCCCCAGCATTTT. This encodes CASSLNGGSQPQHF.

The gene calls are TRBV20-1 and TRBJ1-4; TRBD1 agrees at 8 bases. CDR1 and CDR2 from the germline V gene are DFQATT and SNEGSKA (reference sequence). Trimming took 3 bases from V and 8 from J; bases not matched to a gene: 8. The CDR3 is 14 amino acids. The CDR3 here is CSASRGDRWEKLFF. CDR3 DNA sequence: TGCAGTGCTAGTCGGGGGGACAGGTGGGAAAAACTGTTTTTT.

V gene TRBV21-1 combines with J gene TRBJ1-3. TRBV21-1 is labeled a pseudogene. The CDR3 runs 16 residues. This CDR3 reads CAPKDGWGLRGNTIYF. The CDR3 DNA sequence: TGTGCCCCAAAGGACGGTTGGGGTCTTCGTGGAAACACCATATATTTT.

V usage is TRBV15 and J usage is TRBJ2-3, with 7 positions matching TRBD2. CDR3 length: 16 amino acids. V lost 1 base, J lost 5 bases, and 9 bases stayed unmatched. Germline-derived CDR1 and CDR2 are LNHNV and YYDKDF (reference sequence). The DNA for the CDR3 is TGTGCCACCAGCAGAGGGGGGGGATGGTCACAAGATACGCAGTATTTT. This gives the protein CATSRGGGWSQDTQYF.

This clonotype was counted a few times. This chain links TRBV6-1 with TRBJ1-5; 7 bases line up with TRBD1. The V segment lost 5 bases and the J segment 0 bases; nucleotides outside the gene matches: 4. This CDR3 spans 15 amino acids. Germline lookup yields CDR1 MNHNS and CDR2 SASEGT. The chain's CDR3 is CASSLGQYSNQPQHF. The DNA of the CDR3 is TGTGCCAGCAGTCTGGGACAGTATAGCAATCAGCCCCAGCATTTT.

For the CDR3, the DNA is TGTGCCAGCAGCTTAGGCGGGGGGACAGTCTACGAGCAGTACTTC. As protein: CASSLGGGTVYEQYF. V usage is TRBV11-2 and J usage is TRBJ2-7; tentative D call: TRBD2 (8 bases). Trimming cost V 1 base and J 3 bases, with 13 bases left between them. There are 15 residues in the CDR3. Germline V CDR1 and CDR2: SGHAT, FQNNGV.

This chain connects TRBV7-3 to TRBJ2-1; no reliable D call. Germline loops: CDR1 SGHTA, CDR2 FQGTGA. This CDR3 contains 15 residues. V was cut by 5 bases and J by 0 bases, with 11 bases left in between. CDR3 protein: CASSPQRSSYNEQFF. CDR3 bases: TGTGCCAGCAGCCCCCAGAGGAGCTCCTACAATGAGCAGTTCTTC.

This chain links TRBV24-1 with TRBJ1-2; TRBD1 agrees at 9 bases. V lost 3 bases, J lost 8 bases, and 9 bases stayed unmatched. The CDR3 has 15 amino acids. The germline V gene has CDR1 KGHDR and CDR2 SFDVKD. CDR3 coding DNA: TGTGCCACCAGTGATCCGGGACAGGGTTTCTCCGGCTACACCTTC. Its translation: CATSDPGQGFSGYTF.